This TCR beta chain originates from a study of T cell responses to AZD1222 COVID-19 vaccine. Study conclusions and caveats: The CD4 TCRs associated with vaccination extended across spike and predominated at 160-218 and 743-854. Breadth and depth of Spike-specific TCRs rose after two AZD1222 doses.

V lost 0 bases, J lost 5 bases, and 12 bases lay in between. This CDR3 comprises 15 residues. From germline, CDR1 is KGHSH and CDR2 LQKENI. Here immunoSEQ multiplex PCR was the method, and the copy in TCRdb shows in-frame clones only, minus some. This table holds roughly 100,000 clones, about 88% found once. Whether given at about 4 or about 12 weeks, second doses were pooled. On this clone itself: Antigen: not known.

This material consisted of peripheral blood, taken 28 days after the second AZD1222 dose. The chain has TRBV18 and TRBJ2-3; maybe TRBD2 (5 bases). This TCR came from an adult who received the AZD1222 COVID-19 vaccine. CDR3 in amino acids: CASSPPGLAGDTQYF. In DNA form, the CDR3 reads TGTGCCAGCTCACCACCCGGCCTAGCAGGAGATACGCAGTATTTT.